Listed here are 5 T cell receptor delta chains from one sample, sequenced in a study of gamma-delta chains in newborns, infants, children. TCRdb re-called clones from the reads using CATT. This sample has roughly 2,000 delta-chain clones, with over 6.5% found just once. The sequenced sample consisted of blood. Receptors were obtained from a child who was a newborn, infant or young child, either healthy, febrile or measles-vaccinated (not recorded which).

In its sample, this clone was seen a few times. TCRdb shows a much larger clone's protein in place of this DNA's translation, and the two differ at residue 3, likely through a read error; the protein shown is translated from the DNA. The genes are TRDV2 and TRDJ3; D possibly corresponds to TRDD3 (5 bases). The germline V gene encodes CDR1 GEAIGNYY and CDR2 EKD. The CDR3 totals 19 residues. CDR3 sequence: CARDAITGSKAWDTRQMFF. For the CDR3, the DNA is TGTGCCCGTGACGCGATTACTGGATCAAAAGCCTGGGACACCCGACAGATGTTTTTC.

A word on this clone: A much larger clone differs from this one at a single base, so this may be a read error. The chain has TRDV2 and TRDJ3, with TRDD3 matching over 9 bases. This CDR3 spans 17 amino acids. Germline-derived CDR1 and CDR2 are GEAIGNYY and EKD. The CDR3 spells CACDYWGSSWDTRKMFF. CDR3 sequence (DNA): TGTGCCTGTGACTACTGGGGGAGCTCCTGGGACACCCGAAAGATGTTTTTC.

A note on this clone: TCRdb's entry gives the protein of a much larger clone, which mismatches this DNA's translation at residue 7, likely from a read error; the protein reported here is translated from the DNA. This CDR3 is also generated by other DNA sequences in the sample. V is TRDV2 and J is TRDJ3, with D possibly being TRDD3 (6 bases). V shed 3 bases and J shed 2 bases, with 13 bases lying between them. Germline values: CDR1 GEAIGNYY, CDR2 EKD. The CDR3 loop spans 17 amino acids. For the CDR3, the DNA is TGTGCCTGTGACGTACTGTGGGATACCTGGGACACCCGACAGATGTTTTTC. Translating it yields CACDVLWDTWDTRQMFF.

In the case of this clone: The protein recorded in TCRdb matches a much larger clone and deviates from this DNA's translation at residue 13, suggesting a read error; the protein here is obtained by translating the DNA. This sequence joins TRDV2 and TRDJ3, with D possibly matching TRDD3 (6 bases). Germline V gives CDR1 GEAIGNYY, CDR2 EKD. There are 19 residues in the CDR3. The CDR3 spells CACDQVVGGRPWGTRQMFF. The DNA of the CDR3 is TGTGCCTGTGACCAGGTCGTGGGGGGCCGACCCTGGGGCACCCGACAGATGTTTTTC.

Regarding this clone: TCRdb's listed protein matches a much larger clone and diverges from this DNA's translation at residue 16, likely through a read error; the protein shown comes from the DNA. V and J are TRDV2 and TRDJ3; a possible D gene is TRDD3 (5 bases). This CDR3 has 18 amino acids. The germline V gene encodes CDR1 GEAIGNYY and CDR2 EKD. In DNA form, the CDR3 reads TGTGCCTGCGACACCGTTGAGGGGAGCTCCTGGGACACCCGACAGGTGTTTTTC. Translating it yields CACDTVEGSSWDTRQVFF.